This T cell receptor (beta chain) was captured in a study of blood T cell repertoires in COVID-19. Study overall: T cells, B-cell-depleted T cells, or PBMCs supplied cDNA or gDNA.

After removal of 4 bases from V and 0 bases from J, the junction contained 3 bases not matched to a gene. Germline values: CDR1 SGHRS, CDR2 YFSETQ. CDR3 length: 15 amino acids. Assay used: immunoSEQ multiplex PCR; TCRdb lists only in-frame clones, some missing. The table has about 210,000 clones, 83% seen once. The sequencing sample was made of peripheral blood. This TCR derives from a woman aged 40 to 49 with active or convalescent COVID-19. This chain joins TRBV5-1 and TRBJ2-1, with 8 bases aligning to TRBD1. In nucleotides, the CDR3 is TGCGCCAGCAGCACCGGACAGGGCTCCTACAATGAGCAGTTCTTC. Its translation: CASSTGQGSYNEQFF.